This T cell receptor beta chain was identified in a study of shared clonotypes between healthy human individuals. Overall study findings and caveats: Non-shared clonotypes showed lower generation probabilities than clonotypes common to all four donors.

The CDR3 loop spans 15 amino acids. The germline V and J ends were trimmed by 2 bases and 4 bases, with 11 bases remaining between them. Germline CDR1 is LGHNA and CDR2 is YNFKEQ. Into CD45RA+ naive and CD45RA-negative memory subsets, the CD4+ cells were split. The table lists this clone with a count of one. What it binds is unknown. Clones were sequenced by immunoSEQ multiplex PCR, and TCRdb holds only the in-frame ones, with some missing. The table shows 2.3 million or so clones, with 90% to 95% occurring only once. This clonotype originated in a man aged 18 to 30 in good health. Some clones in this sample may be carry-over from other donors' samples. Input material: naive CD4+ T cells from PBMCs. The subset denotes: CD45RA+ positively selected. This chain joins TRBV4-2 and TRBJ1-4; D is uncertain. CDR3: CASSQKGHGNEKLFF. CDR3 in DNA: TGTGCCAGCAGCCAAAAGGGTCACGGTAATGAAAAACTGTTTTTT.